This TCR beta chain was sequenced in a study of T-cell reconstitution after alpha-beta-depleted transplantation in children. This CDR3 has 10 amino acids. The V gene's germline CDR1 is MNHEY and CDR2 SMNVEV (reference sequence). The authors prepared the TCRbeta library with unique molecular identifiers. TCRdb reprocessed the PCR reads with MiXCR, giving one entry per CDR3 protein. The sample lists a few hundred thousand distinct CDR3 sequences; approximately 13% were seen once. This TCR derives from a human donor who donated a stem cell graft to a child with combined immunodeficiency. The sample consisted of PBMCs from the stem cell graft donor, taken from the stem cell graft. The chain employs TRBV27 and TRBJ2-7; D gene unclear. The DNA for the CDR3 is TGTGCTGTGGGTACCTACGAGCAGTACTTC. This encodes CAVGTYEQYF.